This T cell receptor (beta chain) stems from a study of blood T cells in healthy people across ages (dated by TCRdb to 2015 to 2017). About the full investigation: Template switching captured roughly one uniquely barcoded TCR beta cDNA molecule per two T cells in model experiments. For two donors (one aged 18 to 29 and one aged 80 or older), the study analyzed two additional independent replicas of 1 million unique cDNA reads from the same blood draw. Donors were grouped into four age groups: young (average about 15 years), middle-aged (around 39), aged (approximately 58) and long-lived (approximately 81). Age-related changes in TCR beta repertoire diversity were measured in the study by deep sequencing normalized with unique cDNA molecular identifiers. Donors of different ages were randomly distributed across sequencing lanes to avoid experimental bias. Study-wide findings and limitations: Bulk unsorted PBMC profiling prevented conclusive comparison of naive and antigen-experienced compartments. Compared with the aged group, more naive CD4+ T cells, fewer expanded clones and increased TCR diversity were shown by the long-lived group, suggesting age selection. There was a strong correlation between observed TCR beta diversity and the percentage of naive T cells measured by flow cytometry. Donor CMV infection status was unknown, potentially confounding age-related changes in expanded clonotypes. Estimates of total diversity from one million sequenced T cells were regarded as lower bounds and underestimates. Observed TCR beta diversity per million T cells fell roughly linearly with age, and a significant reduction was already apparent by age about 36.

CDR1 SGHAT and CDR2 FQDESV were looked up in the germline V gene (reference sequence). The CDR3 covers 14 residues, taking in both the cysteine and the phenylalanine. The entry retains the CDR3 DNA only, 42 bases that are in frame from base 1. V gives up 3 bases and J gives up 2 bases, and the segment between their germline ends measures 10 bases. Donors were around 37 systemically healthy Caucasian individuals from Russia aged roughly 6 to 90 years. Each donor gave about 9.7 milliliters of peripheral blood, drawn into EDTA-treated Vacutainer tubes. Ficoll-Paque density-gradient centrifugation was used to isolate PBMCs, with at least 7 million per sample. Total RNA, at least 6 micrograms per sample, was extracted from PBMCs with Trizol reagent. Naive CD45RAhigh/CD27high T cell percentages were measured by flow cytometry on a PBMC aliquot from every donor. As to this clonotype: The antigen this receptor binds is unknown. No quality values exist for individual bases; no much larger clone is one base distant.

The library was produced with 5' RACE. This sample was sequenced with an Illumina HiSeq 2500. A second PCR of roughly 6 to 12 cycles was run with a J-beta primer mix and a sample-barcoded 5' primer. Each TCR beta cDNA molecule received a unique molecular identifier from a template-switch 5' adaptor carrying 12 random nucleotides. Each sample yielded at least 3 million CDR3-containing paired-end reads. First-strand cDNA was synthesized from all RNA with the Mint cDNA synthesis kit, primed by a TRBC-specific oligonucleotide. Following uracil-DNA glycosylase treatment, a first 18-cycle PCR with universal primers M1SS and BC2_uni_R was performed on all cDNA. Per the original workflow: Normalization of each sample was performed by random selection of 1 million high-quality reads, each carrying a distinct molecular identifier. Reads with shared molecular identifiers were discarded instead of being binned into consensus sequences. MiTCR, set to a Q25 quality threshold and the strictest error-elimination algorithm, was used for CDR3 identification, clonotype clustering and error correction. Lower-bound total TCR beta diversity was estimated with a nonparametric unseen species model using Euler transformation. TCRdb trimmed public reads at Q25 via fastp, called clones via MiXCR and kept in-frame beta chains. Every CDR3 protein is listed once, alongside the most common genes and DNA of its rows. The V and J calls follow TCRdb's processing rather than the paper's. The sample table contains about 800,000 distinct CDR3 sequences; only one count was recorded for roughly 64% of them. The ten largest clonotypes hold roughly 20% of the sample.

The TCR comes from a man aged 25 to 40 in good health. The rearranged chain carries TRBV11-1 and TRBJ2-5; the D gene is perhaps TRBD2, on 5 matching bases. The sequenced sample was blood. The nucleotides are TGTGCCAGCAGCTTTAGAGCGGTTCAAGAGACCCAGTACTTC. This yields the protein CASSFRAVQETQYF.